Below, 18 T cell receptor beta chains from the same sample are listed, as sequenced in a study of blood T cell repertoires in COVID-19. The repertoire was sequenced with immunoSEQ multiplex PCR; TCRdb's copy has only in-frame clones and lacks some. The profile covers around 300,000 clones, with 91% appearing a single time and about 2.2% taken by the ten largest. Input material: peripheral blood. The receptor set was obtained from a woman aged 25 to 39 with COVID-19, enrolled during active disease.

The chain uses TRBV19 and TRBJ1-2, with D maybe TRBD1 (5 bases). Per the germline V gene, CDR1 is LNHDA and CDR2 is SQIVND (reference sequence). This CDR3 contains 13 residues. Between the trimmed V and J ends, which lost 2 bases and 3 bases, there was a span of 7 bases. The CDR3 region is CASSITGDYGYTF. In nucleotides, the CDR3 is TGTGCCAGTAGTATAACAGGAGACTATGGCTACACCTTC.

The gene calls are TRBV11-2 and TRBJ2-4; 12 positions agree with TRBD2. CDR1 and CDR2 from the germline V gene are SGHAT and FQNNGV. CDR3 length: 17 amino acids. J lost 3 bases, V lost 1 base, and 4 bases had no gene match. This CDR3 is CASSLGGLAGNKNIQYF. The CDR3, as DNA: TGTGCCAGCAGCTTAGGAGGACTAGCGGGGAACAAAAACATTCAGTACTTC.

The chain couples TRBV7-9 to TRBJ1-4; no definite D call. Trimming shortened V by 1 base and J by 4 bases, and 4 bases separated the two germline ends. There are 13 residues in the CDR3. CDR1 and CDR2 from the germline V gene are SEHNR and FQNEAQ (reference sequence). CDR3 amino acids: CASSLGLNEKLFF. In DNA form, the CDR3 reads TGTGCCAGCAGCTTAGGGCTTAATGAAAAACTGTTTTTT.

J is TRBJ1-3 and V is TRBV27; D is unclear. V lost 6 bases to trimming and J lost 4 bases, with 19 bases between them. CDR3 length: 16 amino acids. CDR1 MNHEY and CDR2 SMNVEV come from the germline V gene (reference sequence). The CDR3, as DNA: TGTGCCAGCAGCAACCGTGGAAGAGGGAAGGGAAACACCATATATTTT. Encoded protein: CASSNRGRGKGNTIYF.

CDR3 amino acids: CASSSPGGFGGQFF. In DNA, the CDR3 is TGTGCCAGTAGTTCCCCCGGGGGGTTCGGCGGGCAGTTCTTC. J is TRBJ2-1 and V is TRBV19; 7 nucleotides align to TRBD2. CDR1 LNHDA and CDR2 SQIVND come from the germline V gene (reference sequence). This CDR3 is built from 14 residues. Losses at the gene ends were 5 bases for V and 12 bases for J; bases not matched to a gene: 13.

This chain links TRBV7-9 with TRBJ1-3; D gene ambiguous. V gave up 2 bases and J gave up 4 bases, with 12 bases separating them. This CDR3 contains 15 residues. Germline assignment: CDR1 SEHNR and CDR2 FQNEAQ (reference sequence). The CDR3 nucleotides read TGTGCCAGCAGCTTACCGGGAGGAGCCGGAAACACCATATATTTT. Encoded protein: CASSLPGGAGNTIYF.

The table lists this clone with a count of one. The V and J genes are TRBV11-2 and TRBJ2-7; TRBD2 aligns across 10 bases. V shed 4 bases and J 0 bases; nucleotides not matched to a gene: 6. The germline V gene encodes CDR1 SGHAT and CDR2 FQNNGV. The CDR3 contains 16 residues. The CDR3 region is CASSSTSGYSSYEQYF. The CDR3, as DNA: TGTGCCAGCAGCTCGACTAGCGGGTATAGCTCCTACGAGCAGTACTTC.

V gene TRBV2 combines with J gene TRBJ2-5; no firm D call. The CDR3 runs to 11 residues. Per germline, CDR1 SNHLY and CDR2 FYNNEI. V was pared by 7 bases and J by 0 bases, with 3 bases between. The CDR3: CASTNQETQYF. CDR3 nucleotide sequence: TGTGCCAGCACTAACCAAGAGACCCAGTACTTC.

This sequence joins TRBV2 and TRBJ1-4, with unresolved D. The germline CDR1 and CDR2 sequences are SNHLY and FYNNEI. The germline V and J ends were trimmed by 2 bases and 3 bases, with 7 bases remaining between them. The CDR3 has 14 amino acids. Here the CDR3 reads CASSEQLANEKLFF. CDR3 sequence (DNA): TGTGCCAGCAGTGAACAGCTAGCTAATGAAAAACTGTTTTTT.

The V gene is TRBV13, the J gene TRBJ2-1; tentative D call: TRBD2 (6 bases). V lost 3 bases and J lost 5, with 8 bases in between. CDR1 is PRHDT and CDR2 is FYEKMQ in the germline V gene (reference sequence). The CDR3 loop spans 13 amino acids. The CDR3 DNA reads as TGTGCCAGCAGCTTCCGACTAGACAATGAGCAGTTCTTC. It encodes CASSFRLDNEQFF.

V usage is TRBV5-1 and J usage is TRBJ2-3; 10 nucleotides line up with TRBD2. J gave up 1 base and V 4 bases, and 12 bases lay outside the gene matches. The CDR3 runs to 18 residues. CDR1 and CDR2 from the germline V gene are SGHRS and YFSETQ. The CDR3 protein is CASSISSGTSARTDTQYF. CDR3 sequence (DNA): TGCGCCAGCAGCATAAGTTCCGGGACTAGCGCCCGCACAGATACGCAGTATTTT.

CDR3 DNA sequence: TGTGCCAGTAGCCCGGAACGGAGGGATCGTGCTTTCTTT. Its translation: CASSPERRDRAFF. The J gene is TRBJ1-1, the V gene TRBV19; D is unresolved. In germline, CDR1 is LNHDA, CDR2 SQIVND (reference sequence). The V end lost 6 bases, the J end lost 11 bases, and 19 bases lay between the germline ends. The CDR3 covers 13 residues.

The V call is TRBV3-1 (or the pseudogene TRBV3-2), the J call TRBJ2-1; 9 bases line up with TRBD1. CDR3 length: 15 amino acids. The germline V gene has CDR1 LGHDT and CDR2 YNNKEL (reference sequence). With V trimmed by 4 bases and J by 5 bases, 6 bases remained unmatched. The CDR3 nucleotides read TGTGCCAGCAGCCTGCCGGGACAGGGCCACAATGAGCAGTTCTTC. This sequence encodes CASSLPGQGHNEQFF.

The chain couples TRBV3-1 (or the pseudogene TRBV3-2) to TRBJ2-1, with unresolved D. Trimming took off 1 base at V and 6 bases at J, with 13 bases between the two ends. The CDR3 spans 15 residues. Germline V gives CDR1 LGHDT, CDR2 YNNKEL (reference sequence). The CDR3 spells CASSQVLVLGNEQFF. The CDR3 DNA reads as TGTGCCAGCAGCCAAGTGTTAGTCCTCGGCAATGAGCAGTTCTTC.

The chain couples TRBV18 to TRBJ1-6; possible D gene TRBD1, 5 bases. The CDR3 spans 16 residues. CDR1 is KGHSH and CDR2 is LQKENI in the germline V gene. V dropped 1 base and J dropped 10 bases, with 17 bases sitting between them. CDR3 region: CASSPLPGMDGSPLHF. In DNA form, the CDR3 reads TGTGCCAGCTCACCACTCCCAGGGATGGACGGATCACCCCTCCACTTT.

V and J are TRBV5-1 and TRBJ2-3; 10 nucleotides agree with TRBD2. J gave up 4 bases and V 0 bases, and 8 bases lay outside the gene matches. This CDR3 has 17 amino acids. Germline V CDR1 and CDR2: SGHRS, YFSETQ. The CDR3 region has the DNA TGCGCCAGCAGCTTGGCCGAAGCGGGAGGGCTGGCAGATACGCAGTATTTT. Translation gives CASSLAEAGGLADTQYF.

The rearrangement joins TRBV10-3 to TRBJ1-1; D not certain. V lost 7 bases and J 6 bases, leaving 9 bases between the germline ends. Looked up from germline, CDR1 is ENHRY and CDR2 is SYGVKD. The CDR3 contains 11 residues. CDR3 coding DNA: TGTGCCATCACAGGAGGCGCTGAAGCTTTCTTT. This encodes CAITGGAEAFF.

The genes are TRBV28 and TRBJ1-2, with TRBD1 matching over 7 bases. Germline V gives CDR1 MDHEN, CDR2 SYDVKM. Losses at the gene ends were 2 bases for V and 2 bases for J; bases not matched to a gene: 5. The CDR3 contains 15 residues. This CDR3 reads CASSLVYRGNYGYTF. In DNA form, the CDR3 reads TGTGCCAGCAGTTTAGTGTACAGGGGAAACTATGGCTACACCTTC.